This paragraph reports one T cell receptor beta chain. The antigen remains undetermined. The data are from a study of T cell responses to AZD1222 COVID-19 vaccine. Notes on the study in general: Spike as a whole was targeted by vaccine-associated CD4 TCRs, dominant at 160-218 and 743-854. Most donors were white British and more were female, and clonal diversity was possibly underestimated.

Germline V CDR1 and CDR2: MNHEY, SVGAGI. The ends lost 5 bases at V and 2 bases at J; junction bases unmatched: 9. The CDR3 is made up of 15 amino acids. Sequencing used immunoSEQ multiplex PCR; TCRdb keeps in-frame clones, though not all of them. The sample consists of approximately 77,000 clones, more than 85% of them appearing once. The TCR comes from an adult who received the AZD1222 COVID-19 vaccine. Specimen: peripheral blood, collected 28 days after the second AZD1222 dose. J is TRBJ2-7 and V is TRBV6-5; the match to TRBD2 covers 7 bases. This chain's CDR3 is CASSPLLAVPYEQYF. CDR3 nucleotides: TGTGCCAGCAGTCCACTTCTAGCGGTTCCCTACGAGCAGTACTTC.